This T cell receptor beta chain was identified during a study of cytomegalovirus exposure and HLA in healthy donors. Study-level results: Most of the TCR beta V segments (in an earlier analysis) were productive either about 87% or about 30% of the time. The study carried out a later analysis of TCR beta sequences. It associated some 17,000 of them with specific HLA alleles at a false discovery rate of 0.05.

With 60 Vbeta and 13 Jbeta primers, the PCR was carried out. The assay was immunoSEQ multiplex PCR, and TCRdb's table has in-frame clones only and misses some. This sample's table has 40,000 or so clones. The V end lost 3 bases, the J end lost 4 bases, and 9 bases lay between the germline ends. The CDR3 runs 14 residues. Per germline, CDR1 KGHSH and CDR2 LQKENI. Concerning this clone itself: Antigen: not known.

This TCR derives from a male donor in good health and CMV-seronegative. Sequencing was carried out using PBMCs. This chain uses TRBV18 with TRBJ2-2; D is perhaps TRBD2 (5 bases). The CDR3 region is CASSPGGGTGELFF. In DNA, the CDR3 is TGTGCCAGCTCACCCGGAGGCGGCACCGGGGAGCTGTTTTTT.